This TCR beta chain was sequenced during a study of T cell repertoires in cytomegalovirus infection. The ends lost 4 bases at V and 10 bases at J; junction bases unmatched: 9. Germline-derived CDR1 and CDR2 are MNHEY and SVGAGI. The CDR3 length is 15 residues. This clonotype has only a few counts. Its antigen is undetermined. TCRdb used MiXCR to reprocess the reads, holding one entry per CDR3 protein. The data show hundreds of thousands of distinct CDR3 sequences, with around a third seen just once and about 17% held by the top ten. The chain combines TRBV6-5 with TRBJ2-1; 11 bases are a match to TRBD2. The specimen comprised cultured PBMCs, sampled from culture after CMV antigen stimulation. The clonotype originates from a human donor in good health (CMV status not recorded). Some clones in this sample may be carry-over from other donors' samples. The CDR3 sequence is CASSSVAGGSEEQFF. CDR3 in DNA: TGTGCCAGCAGTTCAGTAGCGGGAGGGTCAGAGGAGCAGTTCTTC.